This T cell receptor (beta chain) was found in a study of T cells in women clearing cervical HPV infection. Study information: Controls were women whose single incident HPV16 infection cleared within 12 months without precancer or cancer.

The method was immunoSEQ multiplex PCR; TCRdb's version includes in-frame clones alone and lacks a portion of them. The record lists about 16,000 clones, of which the ten most abundant hold more than 5.5%. Worth noting for this clone: The CDR3 end falls 3 residues outside the read, so it is completed with the germline J gene.

V was clipped by 3 bases and J by 5 bases; unmatched bases: 8. The CDR3 has 16 amino acids. CDR1 and CDR2 (germline): SGDLS, YYNGEE. The chain is built from TRBV9 and TRBJ2-5; 12 nucleotides align to TRBD1. This receptor was taken from a woman aged 18 to 75 with a cervical HPV16 infection that either progressed to CIN3+ or cleared (not recorded which). The sample taken for sequencing was blood buffy coat. CDR3 sequence: CASSGGDRGLGETQYF. CDR3 DNA, as far as it was read: TGTGCCAGCAGCGGAGGGGACAGGGGGCTGGGGGAGACC.